A selection of T cell receptor beta chains follows, all from one sample in a study of radiation and T cells in renal cell carcinoma. The repertoire was sequenced with immunoSEQ multiplex PCR; TCRdb's copy has only in-frame clones and lacks some. Among about 150,000 clones listed, roughly nine tenths were seen once. The sample in question was blood, obtained from a patient whose treatment included radiotherapy and nephrectomy. The source is a woman in her 70s with renal cell carcinoma. Both conserved end residues are part of each CDR3.

CASSKLTPRSTNYGYTF TRBV21-1
CAWAIGTGNTEAFF TRBV30
CASSIQVPGSYNEQFF TRBV7-9
CASSLDLDRGGSPLHF TRBV5-4
CASSLSTGGYEQYF TRBV7-2
CASTPGSSYEQYF TRBV6-1
CASSDSRGRNSPLHF TRBV2
CASSGTRSSYNEQFF TRBV2
CAWSGGRNYEQYF TRBV30
CASSPGTGNQPQHF TRBV18
CASSLGGQGNQPQHF TRBV5-8
CAWSDRGTVKETQYF TRBV30
CASSNPSGTDYGYTF TRBV19
CASGQGQYSNQPQHF TRBV6-5
CASSPTGQYNEQFF TRBV5-1
CASSADGGAETQYF TRBV5-4
CASIRTGGSGGYTF TRBV6-5
CASSSAGTGNEKLFF TRBV11-1
CSVAGLAGGSNTGELFF TRBV29-1
CATLGRLNYGYTF TRBV19
CASSFGGGPFF TRBV7-2
CASSPRAQATTEAFF TRBV19
CAWSVGWGSGVFTEAFF TRBV30
CASSPDRANYGYTF TRBV7-2
CAISHSGAGEISLVGTGELFF TRBV10-3
CATSPTGTFNSPLHF TRBV15
CASSAPPTGNTEAFF TRBV25-1
CASSPRQGVSYGYTF TRBV7-6
CASSLGGANYGYTF TRBV5-5
CASSLARQETQYF TRBV7-2
CASSGLWEQYF TRBV6-1
CSVDSRLTNYGYTF TRBV29-1
CASSVAGGRGINEQFF TRBV5-1
CASSLGLAGWEETQYF TRBV7-7
CASSRPNRGGEETQYF TRBV5-4
CASSPDRVPSGYTF TRBV5-4
CASRPILSGGQGEQFF TRBV5-1
CARSLPAAYNSPLHF TRBV5-3
CASSPRQGTSEKLFF TRBV4-3
CASSPRPGQGAQAFF TRBV6-1
CASSSGQGRNEAFF TRBV5-4
CASSLSGGDTSPLHF TRBV7-8